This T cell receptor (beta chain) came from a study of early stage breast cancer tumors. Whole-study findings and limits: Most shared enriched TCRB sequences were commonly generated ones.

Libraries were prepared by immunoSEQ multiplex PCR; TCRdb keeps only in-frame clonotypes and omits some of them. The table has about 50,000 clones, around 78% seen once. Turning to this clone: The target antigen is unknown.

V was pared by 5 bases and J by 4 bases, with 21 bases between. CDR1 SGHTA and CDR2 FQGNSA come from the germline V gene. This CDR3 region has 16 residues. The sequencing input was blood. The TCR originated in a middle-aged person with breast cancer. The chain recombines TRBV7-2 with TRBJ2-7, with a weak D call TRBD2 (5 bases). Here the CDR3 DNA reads TGTGCCAGCAGCCGGACGGGGAGTGTAATTGGGTACGAGCAGTACTTC. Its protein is CASSRTGSVIGYEQYF.